The clone carrying this T cell receptor beta chain is deemed medium-sized (0.01 to 0.1%). The data were obtained in a study of blood T cell repertoires in COVID-19. Whole-study context: The study drew acute and convalescent COVID-19 samples from the United States, Italy and Spain. T cells, B-cell-depleted T cells, or PBMCs supplied cDNA or gDNA.

The germline V gene has CDR1 SGHRS and CDR2 YFSETQ. The CDR3 spans 14 residues. V lost 0 bases, J lost 0 bases, and 3 bases lay in between. Original methodology: Counts of nucleated cells, estimated from reference gene primer amplification, were obtained. Sequencing was performed with immunoSEQ multiplex PCR; in TCRdb, only in-frame clones are kept and a portion is missing. The V and J calls and clone size are taken from that table; D and trimming were inferred from the DNA. The sample lists around 59,000 clones; over 70% were seen once. Sequenced input: peripheral blood. The chain links TRBV5-1 to TRBJ1-4, with D unclear. This TCR was recovered from a woman aged 50 to 60 with active or convalescent COVID-19. The CDR3 loop reads CASSLASTNEKLFF. In DNA form, the CDR3 reads TGCGCCAGCAGCTTGGCGTCAACTAATGAAAAACTGTTTTTT.